This T cell receptor (beta chain) was found in a study of blood T cell repertoires in COVID-19. The protocol was immunoSEQ multiplex PCR, while the TCRdb copy is restricted to in-frame clones and leaves out a portion. The table lists about 88,000 clones, roughly 90% of them singletons, with more than 1.5% in the top ten. The CDR3 runs to 13 residues. Germline CDR1 is SGHKS and CDR2 is YYEKEE (reference sequence). V lost 4 bases to trimming and J lost 3 bases, with 11 bases between them. The sample consisted of peripheral blood. The chain links TRBV5-5 to TRBJ2-7; TRBD2 might be the D (7 bases). The receptor comes from a man aged 60 to 75 with acute or convalescent COVID-19. The CDR3, as DNA: TGTGCCAGCAGCGGAGGGGGGGACTACGAGCAGTACTTC. Translating it yields CASSGGGDYEQYF.